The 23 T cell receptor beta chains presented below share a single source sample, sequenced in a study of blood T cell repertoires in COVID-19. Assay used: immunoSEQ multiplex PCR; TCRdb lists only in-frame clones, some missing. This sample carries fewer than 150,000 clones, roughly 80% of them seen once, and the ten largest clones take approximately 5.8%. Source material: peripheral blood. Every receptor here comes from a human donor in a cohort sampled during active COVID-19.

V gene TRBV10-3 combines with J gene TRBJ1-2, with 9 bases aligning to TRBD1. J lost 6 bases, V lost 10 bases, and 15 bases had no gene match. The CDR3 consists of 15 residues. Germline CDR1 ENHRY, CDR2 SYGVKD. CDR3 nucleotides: TGTGCCACCCGGGGGGCTGACAGGGGGATGGATGGCTACACCTTC. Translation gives CATRGADRGMDGYTF.

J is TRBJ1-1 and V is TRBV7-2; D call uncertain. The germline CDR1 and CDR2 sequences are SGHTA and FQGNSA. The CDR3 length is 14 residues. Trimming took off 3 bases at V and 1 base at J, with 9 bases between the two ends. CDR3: CASSFRRENTEAFF. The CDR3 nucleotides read TGTGCCAGCAGCTTTAGACGGGAGAACACTGAAGCTTTCTTT.

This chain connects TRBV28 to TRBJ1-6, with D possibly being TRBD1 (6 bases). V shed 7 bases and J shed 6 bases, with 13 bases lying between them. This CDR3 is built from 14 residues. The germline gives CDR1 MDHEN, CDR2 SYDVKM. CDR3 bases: TGTGCCAGCAATTCAGGGGCTACTAATTCACCCCTCCACTTT. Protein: CASNSGATNSPLHF.

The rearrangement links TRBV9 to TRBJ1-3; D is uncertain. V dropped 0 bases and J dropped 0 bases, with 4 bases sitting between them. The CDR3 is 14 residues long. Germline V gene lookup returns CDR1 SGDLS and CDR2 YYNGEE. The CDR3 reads CASSVDTSGNTIYF. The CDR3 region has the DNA TGTGCCAGCAGCGTAGACACCTCTGGAAACACCATATATTTT.

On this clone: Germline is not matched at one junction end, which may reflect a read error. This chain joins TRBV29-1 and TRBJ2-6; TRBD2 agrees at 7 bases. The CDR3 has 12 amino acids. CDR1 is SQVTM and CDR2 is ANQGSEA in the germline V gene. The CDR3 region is CSVDGGDNVLTF. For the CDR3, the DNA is TGCAGCGTTGATGGGGGGGACAACGTCCTGACTTTC.

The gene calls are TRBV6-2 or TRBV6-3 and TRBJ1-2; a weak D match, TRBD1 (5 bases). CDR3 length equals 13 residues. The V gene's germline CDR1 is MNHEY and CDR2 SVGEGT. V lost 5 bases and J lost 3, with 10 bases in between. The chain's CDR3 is CASSPGGDYGYTF. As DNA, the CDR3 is TGTGCCAGCAGTCCGGGAGGGGACTATGGCTACACCTTC.

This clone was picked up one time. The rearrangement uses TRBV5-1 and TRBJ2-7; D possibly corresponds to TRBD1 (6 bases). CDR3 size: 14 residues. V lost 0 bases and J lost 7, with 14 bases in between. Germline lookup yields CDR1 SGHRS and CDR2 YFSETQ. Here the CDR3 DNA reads TGCGCCAGCAGCTTGGACGGACAGACGGGGGAGCAGTACTTC. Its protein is CASSLDGQTGEQYF.

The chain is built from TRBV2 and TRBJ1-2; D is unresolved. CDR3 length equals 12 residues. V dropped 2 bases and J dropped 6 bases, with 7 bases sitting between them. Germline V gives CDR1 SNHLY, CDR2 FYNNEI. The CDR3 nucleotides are TGTGCCAGCAGTGAATCCAGTAATGGCTACACCTTC. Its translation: CASSESSNGYTF.

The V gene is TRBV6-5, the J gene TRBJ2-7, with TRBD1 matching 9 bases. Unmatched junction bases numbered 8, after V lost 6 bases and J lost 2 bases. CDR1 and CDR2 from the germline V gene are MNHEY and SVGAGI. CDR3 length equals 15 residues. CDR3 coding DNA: TGTGCCAGCAGGACCGGGACAGGGAGAACCTACGAGCAGTACTTC. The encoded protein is CASRTGTGRTYEQYF.

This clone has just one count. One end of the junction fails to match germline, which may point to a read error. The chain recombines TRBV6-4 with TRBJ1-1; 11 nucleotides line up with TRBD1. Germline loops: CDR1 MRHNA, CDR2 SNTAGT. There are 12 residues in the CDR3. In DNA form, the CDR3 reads TGTGCCAGCAGAGACTGGGACAGGGGGTACTTCTTT. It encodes CASRDWDRGYFF.

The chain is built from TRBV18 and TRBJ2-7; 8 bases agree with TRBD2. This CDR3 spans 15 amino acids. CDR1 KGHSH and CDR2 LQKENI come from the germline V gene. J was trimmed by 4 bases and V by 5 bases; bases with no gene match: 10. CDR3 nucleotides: TGTGCCAGCTCAGGTAGCGGGGCCCATATTTACGAGCAGTACTTC. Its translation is CASSGSGAHIYEQYF.

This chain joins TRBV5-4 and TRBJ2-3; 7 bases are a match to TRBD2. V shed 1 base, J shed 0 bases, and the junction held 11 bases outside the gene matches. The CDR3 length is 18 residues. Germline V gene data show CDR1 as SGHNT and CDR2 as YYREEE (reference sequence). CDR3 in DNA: TGTGCCAGCAGCTTGCCCGCCGTCGGGGGGACTAGCACAGATACGCAGTATTTT. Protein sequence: CASSLPAVGGTSTDTQYF.

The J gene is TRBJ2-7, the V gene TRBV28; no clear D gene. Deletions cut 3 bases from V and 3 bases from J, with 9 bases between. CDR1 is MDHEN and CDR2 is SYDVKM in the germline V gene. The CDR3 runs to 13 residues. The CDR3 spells CASSFIADYEQYF. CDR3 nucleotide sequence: TGTGCCAGCAGTTTTATTGCAGACTACGAGCAGTACTTC.

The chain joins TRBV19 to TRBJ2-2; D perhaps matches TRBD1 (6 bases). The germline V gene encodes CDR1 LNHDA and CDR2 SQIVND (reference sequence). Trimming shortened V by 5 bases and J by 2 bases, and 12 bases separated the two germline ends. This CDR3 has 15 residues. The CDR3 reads CASSAGQRNTGELFF. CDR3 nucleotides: TGTGCCAGTAGTGCCGGACAGAGAAACACCGGGGAGCTGTTTTTT. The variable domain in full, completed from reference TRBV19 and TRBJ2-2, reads DGGITQSPKYLFRKEGQNVTLSCEQNLNHDAMYWYRQDPGQGLRLIYYSQIVNDFQKGDIAEGYSVSREKKESFPLTVTSAQKNPTAFYLCASSAGQRNTGELFFGEGSRLTVL.

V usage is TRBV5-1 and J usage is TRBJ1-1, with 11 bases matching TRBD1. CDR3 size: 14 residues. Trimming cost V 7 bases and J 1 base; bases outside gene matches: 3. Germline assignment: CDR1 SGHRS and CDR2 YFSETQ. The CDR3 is CASWDRGTNTEAFF. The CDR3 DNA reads TGCGCCAGCTGGGACAGGGGGACGAACACTGAAGCTTTCTTT. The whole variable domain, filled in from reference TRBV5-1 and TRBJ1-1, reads KAGVTQTPRYLIKTRGQQVTLSCSPISGHRSVSWYQQTPGQGLQFLFEYFSETQRNKGNFPGRFSGRQFSNSRSEMNVSTLELGDSALYLCASWDRGTNTEAFFGQGTRLTVV.

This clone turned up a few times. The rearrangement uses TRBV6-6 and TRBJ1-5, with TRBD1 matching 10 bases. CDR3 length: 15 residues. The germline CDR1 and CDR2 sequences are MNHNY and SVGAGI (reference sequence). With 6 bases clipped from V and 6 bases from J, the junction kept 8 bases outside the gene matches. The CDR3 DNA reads TGTGCCAGCAGACAAGGACAGGGGGTAGTTCAGCCCCAGCATTTT. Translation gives CASRQGQGVVQPQHF.

CDR3 coding DNA: TGCGCCAGCAGCCTAGGACAGGGTAACAATGAGCAGTTCTTC. Its protein is CASSLGQGNNEQFF. The V call is TRBV5-1, the J call TRBJ2-1; 8 bases fit TRBD1. The CDR3 loop spans 14 amino acids. Per germline, CDR1 SGHRS and CDR2 YFSETQ. V was pared by 4 bases and J by 5 bases, with 5 bases of the junction left unmatched.

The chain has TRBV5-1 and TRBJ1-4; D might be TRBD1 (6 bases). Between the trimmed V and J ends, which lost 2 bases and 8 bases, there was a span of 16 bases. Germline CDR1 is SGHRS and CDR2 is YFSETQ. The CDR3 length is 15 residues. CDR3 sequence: CASSFGTLKEEKLFF. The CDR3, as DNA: TGCGCCAGCAGCTTTGGGACACTGAAGGAGGAAAAACTGTTTTTT.

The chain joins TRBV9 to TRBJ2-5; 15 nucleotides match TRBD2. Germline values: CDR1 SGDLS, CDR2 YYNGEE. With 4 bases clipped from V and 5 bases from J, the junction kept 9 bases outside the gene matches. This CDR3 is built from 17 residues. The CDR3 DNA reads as TGTGCCAGCAGCCCAGGGACTAGCGGGGGGAGGGATGAGACCCAGTACTTC. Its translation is CASSPGTSGGRDETQYF.

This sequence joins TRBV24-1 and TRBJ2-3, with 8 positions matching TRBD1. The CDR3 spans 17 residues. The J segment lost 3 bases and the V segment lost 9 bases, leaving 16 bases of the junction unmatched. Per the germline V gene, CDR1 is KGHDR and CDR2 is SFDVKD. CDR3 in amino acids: CATPGRETGEATDTQYF. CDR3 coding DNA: TGTGCCACCCCCGGTAGGGAGACAGGGGAAGCAACAGATACGCAGTATTTT.

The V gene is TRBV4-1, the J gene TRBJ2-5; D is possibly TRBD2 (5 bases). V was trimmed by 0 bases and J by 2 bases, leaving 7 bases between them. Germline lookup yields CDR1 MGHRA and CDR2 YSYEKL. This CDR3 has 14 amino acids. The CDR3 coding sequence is TGCGCCAGCAGCCAAGAATCGGGGCAAGAGACCCAGTACTTC. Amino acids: CASSQESGQETQYF.

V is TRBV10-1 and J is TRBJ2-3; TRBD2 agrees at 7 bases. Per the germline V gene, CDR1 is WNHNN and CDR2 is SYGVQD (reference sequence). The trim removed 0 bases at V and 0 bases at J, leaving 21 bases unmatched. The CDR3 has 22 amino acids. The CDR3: CASSESLPPTSRGGGSTDTQYF. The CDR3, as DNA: TGCGCCAGCAGTGAGTCCCTCCCGCCCACCTCCCGGGGCGGGGGAAGCACAGATACGCAGTATTTT.

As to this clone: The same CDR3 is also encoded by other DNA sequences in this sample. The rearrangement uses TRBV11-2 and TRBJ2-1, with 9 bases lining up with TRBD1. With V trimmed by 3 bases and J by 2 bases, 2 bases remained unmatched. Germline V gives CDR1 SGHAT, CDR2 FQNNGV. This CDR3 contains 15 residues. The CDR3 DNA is TGTGCCAGCAGCTTCGACAGGGGGGCCTACAATGAGCAGTTCTTC. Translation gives CASSFDRGAYNEQFF. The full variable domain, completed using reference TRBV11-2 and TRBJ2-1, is EAGVAQSPRYKIIEKRQSVAFWCNPISGHATLYWYQQILGQGPKLLIQFQNNGVVDDSQLPKDRFSAERLKGVDSTLKIQPAKLEDSAVYLCASSFDRGAYNEQFFGPGTRLTVL.